What follows are 15 T cell receptor beta chains derived from one specimen sequenced in a study of human CD8 memory T cell subsets. Construction of TCR beta libraries was accomplished by means of UMI-labeled 5' RACE. TCRdb reworked the 5' RACE reads into one entry per CDR3 protein, no DNA. This sample lists 3,000 to 4,500 distinct CDR3 sequences; its ten largest clones have 15% to 20%. Input material: CD8+ T cells from PBMCs. All receptors derive from a human donor in good health.

This chain joins TRBV5-5 and TRBJ1-1; TCRdb's D call of TRBD1 is untestable without DNA. Germline assignment: CDR1 SGHKS and CDR2 YYEKEE (reference sequence). The CDR3 extends over 13 amino acids. CDR3 amino acids: CASSGQGNTEAFF.

This clonotype ranks as medium-sized (0.01 to 0.1%) in terms of frequency. V and J are TRBV7-8 and TRBJ1-1. This CDR3 comprises 15 residues. In germline, CDR1 is SGHVS, CDR2 FQNEAQ. The CDR3 sequence: CASSFSRVEVTEAFF.

This clonotype is medium-sized (0.01 to 0.1%) by frequency. The V and J genes are TRBV20-1 and TRBJ2-1; TCRdb returns TRBD1, unconfirmable since there is no DNA. CDR3 length equals 14 residues. CDR1 and CDR2 from the germline V gene are DFQATT and SNEGSKA (reference sequence). The CDR3 sequence: CSAMAGSSYNEQFF.

The chain couples TRBV29-1 to TRBJ1-2. This CDR3 is 12 amino acids long. Germline loops: CDR1 SQVTM, CDR2 ANQGSEA. Here the CDR3 reads CSVEALQPGYTF.

The chain's CDR3 is CASSLVDRRDPEFPEAFF. This chain joins TRBV7-8 and TRBJ1-1; TCRdb indicates TRBD1, and absent DNA this call remains unverified. The CDR3 length is 18 residues. Germline-derived CDR1 and CDR2 are SGHVS and FQNEAQ.

V and J are TRBV13 and TRBJ2-7; the TCRdb D gene call, TRBD2, has no DNA to confirm it. The CDR3 has 16 residues. From germline, CDR1 is PRHDT and CDR2 FYEKMQ (reference sequence). The CDR3 protein is CASSFGTSGSSYEQYF.

In terms of frequency, this clonotype is medium-sized (0.01 to 0.1%). The chain links TRBV10-3 to TRBJ2-2; absent DNA, TCRdb's TRBD1 call cannot be checked. Germline-derived CDR1 and CDR2 are ENHRY and SYGVKD. CDR3 length: 15 amino acids. The CDR3 is CAIRFGQGNTGELFF.

This clonotype is called medium-sized based on its frequency. This rearrangement joins TRBV4-1 to TRBJ2-7. The CDR3 has 11 residues. Germline values: CDR1 MGHRA, CDR2 YSYEKL. The CDR3 reads CASSQDNEQYF.

This clonotype is identified as medium-sized (0.01 to 0.1%) from frequency. This chain joins TRBV14 and TRBJ2-7; the D call from TCRdb, TRBD2, cannot be confirmed without DNA. Germline V gives CDR1 SGHDN, CDR2 FVKESK. There are 13 residues in the CDR3. This CDR3 is CASSQSPGGVQYF.

This rearrangement joins TRBV13 to TRBJ2-3. Germline V gene lookup returns CDR1 PRHDT and CDR2 FYEKMQ (reference sequence). The CDR3 has 12 amino acids. CDR3 region: CASSLVGDTQYF. Looking up the rest from reference TRBV13 and TRBJ2-3 gives the full variable domain: AAGVIQSPRHLIKEKRETATLKCYPIPRHDTVYWYQQGPGQDPQFLISFYEKMQSDKGSIPDRFSAQQFSDYHSELNMSSLELGDSALYFCASSLVGDTQYFGPGTRLTVL.

Its frequency marks this clonotype as medium-sized (0.01 to 0.1%). V and J are TRBV19 and TRBJ2-1; TCRdb selects TRBD1, and the lack of DNA leaves this call unchecked. The germline gives CDR1 LNHDA, CDR2 SQIVND (reference sequence). The length of the CDR3 is 15 residues. The CDR3 spells CASSFSGTGGDEQFF.

The chain joins TRBV7-9 to TRBJ1-2; no DNA is available, so the TRBD1 call from TCRdb remains unchecked. CDR3 length: 13 residues. Germline V gene sequence: CDR1 SEHNR, CDR2 FQNEAQ (reference sequence). The chain's CDR3 is CASTTGGFYGYTF.

The genes are TRBV28 and TRBJ2-1; the D call from TCRdb, TRBD1, cannot be confirmed without DNA. Germline loops: CDR1 MDHEN, CDR2 SYDVKM. The CDR3 sequence is 12 residues long. CDR3 loop: CASSSTGPEQFF.

V gene TRBV6-2 or TRBV6-3 combines with J gene TRBJ2-3; TCRdb lists TRBD2, though no DNA is available to test this call. The CDR3 contains 17 residues. CDR1 and CDR2 (germline): MNHEY, SVGEGT. The CDR3: CASSTRSGSGGTDTQYF.

The gene calls are TRBV9 and TRBJ2-7; TCRdb picks TRBD1, but there is no DNA to check that call. Per the germline V gene, CDR1 is SGDLS and CDR2 is YYNGEE. This CDR3 spans 12 amino acids. This chain's CDR3 is CASSPTGYEQYF.